What follows describes a single T cell receptor (beta chain). The V and J ends lost 5 bases and 0 bases respectively, with 22 bases between them. This CDR3 comprises 18 residues. In germline, CDR1 is ENHRY, CDR2 SYGVKD. Authors' data handling: From reference gene primer amplification, estimates of nucleated cell counts were derived. Clones were read by immunoSEQ multiplex PCR, and TCRdb kept only the in-frame ones, dropping some. That table is the source of V, J and clone size, and D and trimming were worked out from the DNA. The table has around 190,000 clones, 89% seen once; the top ten hold roughly 2%. This record comes from a study of blood T cell repertoires in COVID-19. As for the study in general: Spain, Italy and the United States supplied samples that represented acute and convalescent COVID-19. T cells, B-cell-depleted T cells, or PBMCs provided the cDNA or gDNA that served as material.

Sequences were obtained from peripheral blood. The genes are TRBV10-3 and TRBJ1-1; a weak D match, TRBD1 (6 bases). This sequence originates from a man younger than 35 who had recovered from COVID-19. CDR3 sequence (DNA): TGTGCCATCAGTCCCACCCTTAATATGGGGGCTCTGAACACTGAAGCTTTCTTT. Translation gives CAISPTLNMGALNTEAFF.